This T cell receptor (beta chain) was captured in a study of beta chain features in type 1 diabetes. The study, taken as a whole, reports: Type 1 diabetes patients showed fewer insertions and more deletions at VDJ junctions. PCR, the amplification step, might favor shorter templates, equally in patients and controls. For cells with high TCR expression, cDNA sequencing could yield over-representation.

V dropped 5 bases and J dropped 0 bases, with 6 bases sitting between them. CDR3 length equals 12 residues. CDR1 is SQVTM, CDR2 ANQGSEA, per germline. The whole isolated RNA underwent reverse transcription, so sequencing captured expressed TCRB transcripts. Sequenced by immunoSEQ multiplex PCR; TCRdb stores in-frame clones only, minus some. The table lists under 800,000 clones, about 14% of them singletons. Every single donor gave one heparinised blood draw, and these averaged around 120 mL. A note on this clone: Its matching antigen is unknown.

This receptor was identified in a man aged 18-30 years in good health. The material sequenced was naive CD4+ T cells from blood. The J gene is TRBJ2-3, the V gene TRBV29-1; D is unresolved. The CDR3 nucleotides are TGCAGCGTTCTTCCTAGCACAGATACGCAGTATTTT. This sequence encodes CSVLPSTDTQYF.